One TCR beta chain is described in this entry. V dropped 3 bases and J dropped 2 bases, with 10 bases sitting between them. In germline, CDR1 is LNHDA, CDR2 SQIVND (reference sequence). CDR3 size: 14 residues. Previously published methods and listed TCR primers were used for the bulk TCR libraries. TCRdb re-called the PCR reads through MiXCR, storing one row per CDR3 protein. The sample lists roughly 93,000 distinct CDR3 sequences, approximately 25% occurring once. This entry belongs to a study of molecular identifiers for immune sequencing clone quantification. A CD8+CD4-CCR7+CD45RA+ phenotype served as the sorting definition for naive CD8 T cells.

The TCR was taken from a human donor in good health. Some libraries in this study had Jurkat cell RNA spiked in. The V gene is TRBV19, the J gene TRBJ1-1, with a weak D call TRBD1 (5 bases). What was sequenced was naive CD8+ T cells from blood, with Jurkat cell RNA spiked in. The subset here: FACS-sorted CD8+CD4-CCR7+CD45RA+ naive T cells. CDR3 protein: CASSMGVSNTEAFF. The CDR3, as DNA: TGTGCCAGTAGTATGGGGGTTAGTAACACTGAAGCTTTCTTT.